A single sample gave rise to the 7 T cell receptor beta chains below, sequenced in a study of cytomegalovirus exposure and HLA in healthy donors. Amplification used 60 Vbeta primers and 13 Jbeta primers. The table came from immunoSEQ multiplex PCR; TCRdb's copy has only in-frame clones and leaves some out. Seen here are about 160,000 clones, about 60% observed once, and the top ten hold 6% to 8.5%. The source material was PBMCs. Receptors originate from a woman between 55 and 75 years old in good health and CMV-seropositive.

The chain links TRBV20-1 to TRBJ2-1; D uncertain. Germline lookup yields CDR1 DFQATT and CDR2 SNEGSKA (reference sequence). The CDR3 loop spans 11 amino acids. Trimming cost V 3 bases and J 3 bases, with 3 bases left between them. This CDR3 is CSASNYNEQFF. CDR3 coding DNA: TGCAGTGCTAGTAACTACAATGAGCAGTTCTTC.

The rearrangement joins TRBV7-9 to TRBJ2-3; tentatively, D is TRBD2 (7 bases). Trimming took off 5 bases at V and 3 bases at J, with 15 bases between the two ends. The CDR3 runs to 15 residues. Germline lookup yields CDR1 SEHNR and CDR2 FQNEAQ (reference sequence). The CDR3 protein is CASSMGAGVTDTQYF. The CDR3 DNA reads TGTGCCAGCAGCATGGGGGCGGGAGTGACAGATACGCAGTATTTT.

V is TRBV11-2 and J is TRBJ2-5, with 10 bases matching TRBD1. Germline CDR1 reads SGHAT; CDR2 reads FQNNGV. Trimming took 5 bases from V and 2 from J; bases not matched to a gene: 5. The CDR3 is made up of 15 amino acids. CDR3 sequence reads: CASSARDRGQETQYF. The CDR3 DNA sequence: TGTGCCAGCAGCGCCCGGGACAGGGGTCAAGAGACCCAGTACTTC.

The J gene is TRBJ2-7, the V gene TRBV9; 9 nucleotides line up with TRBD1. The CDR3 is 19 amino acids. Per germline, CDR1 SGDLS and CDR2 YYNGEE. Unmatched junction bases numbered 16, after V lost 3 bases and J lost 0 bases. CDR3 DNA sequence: TGTGCCAGCAGCGCCCATCCGGGACAGGGCTTCCAAAGCTCCTACGAGCAGTACTTC. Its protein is CASSAHPGQGFQSSYEQYF.

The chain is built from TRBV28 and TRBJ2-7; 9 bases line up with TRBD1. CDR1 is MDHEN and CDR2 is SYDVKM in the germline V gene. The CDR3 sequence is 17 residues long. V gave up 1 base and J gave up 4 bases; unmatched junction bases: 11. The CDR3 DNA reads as TGTGCCAGCAGTTTATCCTTAACAGGGGGCTCGCATTACGAGCAGTACTTC. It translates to CASSLSLTGGSHYEQYF.

The CDR3 bases are TGCGCCAGCAGCCAAGCACACCGGGACAGCATAATCTATGGCTACACCTTC. Its protein is CASSQAHRDSIIYGYTF. The genes are TRBV4-1 and TRBJ1-2, with 7 bases matching TRBD1. The CDR3 has 17 amino acids. The junction had 12 bases not matched to a gene; V was cut back by 1 base and J by 4 bases. Germline loops: CDR1 MGHRA, CDR2 YSYEKL.

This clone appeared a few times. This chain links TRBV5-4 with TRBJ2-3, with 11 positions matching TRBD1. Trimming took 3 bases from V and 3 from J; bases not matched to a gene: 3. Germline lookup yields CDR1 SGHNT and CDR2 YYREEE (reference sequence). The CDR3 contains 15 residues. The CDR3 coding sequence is TGTGCCAGCAGCTACGGACAGGGGGCAACAGATACGCAGTATTTT. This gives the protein CASSYGQGATDTQYF. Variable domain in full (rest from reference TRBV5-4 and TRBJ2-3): ETGVTQSPTHLIKTRGQQVTLRCSSQSGHNTVSWYQQALGQGPQFIFQYYREEENGRGNFPPRFSGLQFPNYSSELNVNALELDDSALYLCASSYGQGATDTQYFGPGTRLTVL.